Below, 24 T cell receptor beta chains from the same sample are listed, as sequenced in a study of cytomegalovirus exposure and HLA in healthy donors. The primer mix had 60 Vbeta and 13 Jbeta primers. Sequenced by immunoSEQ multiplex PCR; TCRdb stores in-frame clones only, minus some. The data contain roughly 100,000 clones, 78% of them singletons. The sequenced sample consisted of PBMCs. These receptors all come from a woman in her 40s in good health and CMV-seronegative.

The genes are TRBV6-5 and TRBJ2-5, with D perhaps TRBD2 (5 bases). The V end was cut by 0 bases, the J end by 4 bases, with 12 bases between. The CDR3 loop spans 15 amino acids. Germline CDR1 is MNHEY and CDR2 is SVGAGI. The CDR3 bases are TGTGCCAGCAGTTACTCTGCCCGACTACGAGAGACCCAGTACTTC. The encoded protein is CASSYSARLRETQYF.

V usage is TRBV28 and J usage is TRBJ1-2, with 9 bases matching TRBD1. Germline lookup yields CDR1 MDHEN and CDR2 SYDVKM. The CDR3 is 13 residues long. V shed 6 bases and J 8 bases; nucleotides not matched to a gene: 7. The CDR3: CASREQGARGYTF. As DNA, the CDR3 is TGTGCCAGCAGGGAACAGGGGGCGAGGGGCTACACCTTC.

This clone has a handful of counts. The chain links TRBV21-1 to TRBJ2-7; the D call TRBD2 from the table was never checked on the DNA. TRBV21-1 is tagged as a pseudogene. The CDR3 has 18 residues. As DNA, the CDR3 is TGTGCCAGCAGCAAAGAAACCTCTAGTAGGGAGGGTACCTACGAGCAGTACTTC. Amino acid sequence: CASSKETSSREGTYEQYF.

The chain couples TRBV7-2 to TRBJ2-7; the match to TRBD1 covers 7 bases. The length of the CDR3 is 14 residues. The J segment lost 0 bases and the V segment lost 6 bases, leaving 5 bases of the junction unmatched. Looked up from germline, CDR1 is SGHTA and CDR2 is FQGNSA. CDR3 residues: CASRRTGSSYEQYF. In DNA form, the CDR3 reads TGTGCCAGCAGGAGGACAGGTAGCTCCTACGAGCAGTACTTC. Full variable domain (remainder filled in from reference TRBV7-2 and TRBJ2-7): GAGVSQSPSNKVTEKGKDVELRCDPISGHTALYWYRQSLGQGLEFLIYFQGNSAPDKSGLPSDRFSAERTGGSVSTLTIQRTQQEDSAVYLCASRRTGSSYEQYFGPGTRLTVT.

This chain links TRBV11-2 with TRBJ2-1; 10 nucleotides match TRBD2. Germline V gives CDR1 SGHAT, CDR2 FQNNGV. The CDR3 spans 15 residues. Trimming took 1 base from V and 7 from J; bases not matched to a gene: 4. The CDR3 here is CASSLVGTSDNEQFF. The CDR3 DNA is TGTGCCAGCAGCTTAGTCGGGACTAGCGATAATGAGCAGTTCTTC.

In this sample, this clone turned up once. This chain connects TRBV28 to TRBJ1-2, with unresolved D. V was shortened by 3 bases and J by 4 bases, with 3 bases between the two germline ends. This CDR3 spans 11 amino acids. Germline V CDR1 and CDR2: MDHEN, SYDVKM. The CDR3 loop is CASSLSYGYTF. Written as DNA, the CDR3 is TGTGCCAGCAGTTTGAGCTATGGCTACACCTTC.

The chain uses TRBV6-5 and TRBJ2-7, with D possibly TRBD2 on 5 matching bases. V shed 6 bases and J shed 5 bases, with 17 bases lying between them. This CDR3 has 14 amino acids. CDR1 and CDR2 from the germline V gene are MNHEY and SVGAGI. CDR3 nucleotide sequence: TGTGCCAGCAGGACTATGTGGGCGTCCCACGAGCAGTACTTC. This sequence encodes CASRTMWASHEQYF.

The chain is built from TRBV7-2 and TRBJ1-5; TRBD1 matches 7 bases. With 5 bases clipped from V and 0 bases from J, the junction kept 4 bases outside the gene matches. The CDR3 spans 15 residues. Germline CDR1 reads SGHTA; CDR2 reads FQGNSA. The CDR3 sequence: CASSPGGYSNQPQHF. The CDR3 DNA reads TGTGCCAGCAGCCCAGGGGGTTATAGCAATCAGCCCCAGCATTTT.

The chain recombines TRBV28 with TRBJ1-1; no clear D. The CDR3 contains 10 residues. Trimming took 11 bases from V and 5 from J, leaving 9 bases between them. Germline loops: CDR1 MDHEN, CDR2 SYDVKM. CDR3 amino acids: CACYGTEAFF. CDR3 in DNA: TGTGCCTGTTACGGGACTGAAGCTTTCTTT. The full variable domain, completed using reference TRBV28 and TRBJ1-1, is DVKVTQSSRYLVKRTGEKVFLECVQDMDHENMFWYRQDPGLGLRLIYFSYDVKMKEKGDIPEGYSVSREKKERFSLILESASTNQTSMYLCACYGTEAFFGQGTRLTVV.

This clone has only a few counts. CDR3 in amino acids: CASRGTGSDTEAFF. The CDR3 nucleotides read TGTGCCAGCAGAGGGACAGGTTCGGACACTGAAGCTTTCTTT. V and J are TRBV5-6 and TRBJ1-1; 8 bases map to TRBD1. V was clipped by 5 bases and J by 3 bases; unmatched bases: 6. Germline lookup yields CDR1 SGHDT and CDR2 YYEEEE. This CDR3 is 14 amino acids long.

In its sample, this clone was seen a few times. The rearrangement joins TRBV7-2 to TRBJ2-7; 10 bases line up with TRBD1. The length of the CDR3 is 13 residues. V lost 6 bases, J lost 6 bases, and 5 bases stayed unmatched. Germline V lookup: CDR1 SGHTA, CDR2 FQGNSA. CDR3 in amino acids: CASSRTGGSEQYF. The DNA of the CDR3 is TGTGCCAGCAGTCGGACAGGGGGAAGCGAGCAGTACTTC.

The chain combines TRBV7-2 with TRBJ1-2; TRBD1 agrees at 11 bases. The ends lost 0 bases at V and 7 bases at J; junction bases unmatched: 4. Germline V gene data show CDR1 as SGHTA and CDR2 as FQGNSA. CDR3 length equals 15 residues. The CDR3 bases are TGTGCCAGCAGCTTAGCGGGGGGACAGGGGGTTGGCTACACCTTC. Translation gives CASSLAGGQGVGYTF. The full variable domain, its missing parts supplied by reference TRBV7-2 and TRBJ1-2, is GAGVSQSPSNKVTEKGKDVELRCDPISGHTALYWYRQSLGQGLEFLIYFQGNSAPDKSGLPSDRFSAERTGGSVSTLTIQRTQQEDSAVYLCASSLAGGQGVGYTFGSGTRLTVV.

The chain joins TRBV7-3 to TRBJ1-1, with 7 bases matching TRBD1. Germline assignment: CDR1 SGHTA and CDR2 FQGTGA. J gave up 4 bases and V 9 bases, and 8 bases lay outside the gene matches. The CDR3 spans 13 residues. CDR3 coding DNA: TGTGCCAGTGGACAGGCCCTCGGCACTGAAGCTTTCTTT. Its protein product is CASGQALGTEAFF.

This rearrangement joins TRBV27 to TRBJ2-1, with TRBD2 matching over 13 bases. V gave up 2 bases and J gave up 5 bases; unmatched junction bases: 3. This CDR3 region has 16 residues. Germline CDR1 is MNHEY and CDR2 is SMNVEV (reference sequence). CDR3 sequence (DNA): TGTGCCAGCAGTTTAAGGGGGACTAGCGGGAACAATGAGCAGTTCTTC. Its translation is CASSLRGTSGNNEQFF.

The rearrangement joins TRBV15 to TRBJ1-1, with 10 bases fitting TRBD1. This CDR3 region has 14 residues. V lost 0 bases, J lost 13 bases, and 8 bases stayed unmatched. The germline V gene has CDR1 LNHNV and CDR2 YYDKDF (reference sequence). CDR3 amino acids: CATSRDRQGARLFF. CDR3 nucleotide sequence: TGTGCCACCAGCAGAGATAGACAGGGGGCGAGGCTTTTCTTT.

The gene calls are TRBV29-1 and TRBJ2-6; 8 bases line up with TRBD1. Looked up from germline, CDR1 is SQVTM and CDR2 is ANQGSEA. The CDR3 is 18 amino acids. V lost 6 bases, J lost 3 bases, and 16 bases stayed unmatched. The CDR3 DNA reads TGCAGCGTGAGGCAAGGCGACAGGGGAGCGCGTGGGGCCAACGTCCTGACTTTC. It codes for CSVRQGDRGARGANVLTF.

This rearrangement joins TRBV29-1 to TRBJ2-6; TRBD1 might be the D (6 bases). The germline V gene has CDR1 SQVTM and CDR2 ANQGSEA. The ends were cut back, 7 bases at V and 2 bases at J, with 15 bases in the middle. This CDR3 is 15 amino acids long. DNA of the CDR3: TGCAGCGCCTTCCTTGAGGGGGCTGGGGCCAACGTCCTGACTTTC. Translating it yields CSAFLEGAGANVLTF.

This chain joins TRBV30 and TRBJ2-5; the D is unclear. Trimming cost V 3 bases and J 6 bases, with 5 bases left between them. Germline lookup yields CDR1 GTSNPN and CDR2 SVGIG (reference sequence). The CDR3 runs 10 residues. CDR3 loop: CAWSYQTQYF. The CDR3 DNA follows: TGTGCCTGGAGCTACCAGACCCAGTACTTC.

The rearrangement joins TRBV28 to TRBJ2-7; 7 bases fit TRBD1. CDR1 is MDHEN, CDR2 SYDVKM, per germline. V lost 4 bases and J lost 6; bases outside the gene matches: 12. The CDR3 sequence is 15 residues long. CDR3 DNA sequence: TGTGCCAGCAGTTCTAGCCGAAGACAGGGAAGCGAGCAGTACTTC. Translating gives CASSSSRRQGSEQYF.

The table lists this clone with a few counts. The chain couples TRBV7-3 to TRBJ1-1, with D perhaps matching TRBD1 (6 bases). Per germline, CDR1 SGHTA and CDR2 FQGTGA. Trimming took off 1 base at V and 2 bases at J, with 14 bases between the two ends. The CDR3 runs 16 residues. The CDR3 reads CASSLKLGQTNTEAFF. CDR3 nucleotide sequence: TGTGCCAGCAGCTTAAAATTAGGACAGACAAACACTGAAGCTTTCTTT.

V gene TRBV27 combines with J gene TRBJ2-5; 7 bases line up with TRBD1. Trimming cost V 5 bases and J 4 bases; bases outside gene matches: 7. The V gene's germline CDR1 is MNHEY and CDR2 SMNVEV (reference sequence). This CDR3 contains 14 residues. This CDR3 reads CASSTQGVGETQYF. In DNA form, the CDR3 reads TGTGCCAGCAGTACTCAGGGGGTAGGAGAGACCCAGTACTTC.

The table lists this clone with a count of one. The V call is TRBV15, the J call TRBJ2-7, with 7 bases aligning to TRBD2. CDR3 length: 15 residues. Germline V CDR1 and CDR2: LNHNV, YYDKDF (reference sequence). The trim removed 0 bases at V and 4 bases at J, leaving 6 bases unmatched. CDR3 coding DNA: TGTGCCACCAGCAGAGACCCGGGAGGATTATACGAGCAGTACTTC. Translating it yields CATSRDPGGLYEQYF.

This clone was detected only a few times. In DNA, the CDR3 is TGTGCCAGCAGCTTGGTGGACAGCTCATTTCGAGGCTACACCTTC. This translates into CASSLVDSSFRGYTF. The gene calls are TRBV5-5 and TRBJ1-2, with a weak D call TRBD1 (6 bases). Germline V CDR1 and CDR2: SGHKS, YYEKEE (reference sequence). This CDR3 is built from 15 residues. The ends were cut back, 0 bases at V and 8 bases at J, with 17 bases in the middle. The whole variable domain, remainder taken from reference TRBV5-5 and TRBJ1-2, is DAGVTQSPTHLIKTRGQQVTLRCSPISGHKSVSWYQQVLGQGPQFIFQYYEKEERGRGNFPDRFSARQFPNYSSELNVNALLLGDSALYLCASSLVDSSFRGYTFGSGTRLTVV.

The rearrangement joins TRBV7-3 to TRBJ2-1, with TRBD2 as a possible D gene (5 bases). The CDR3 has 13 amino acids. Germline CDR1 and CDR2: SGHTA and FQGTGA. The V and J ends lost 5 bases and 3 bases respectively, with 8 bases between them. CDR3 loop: CASSVGNYNEQFF. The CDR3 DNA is TGTGCCAGCAGCGTCGGGAACTACAATGAGCAGTTCTTC.